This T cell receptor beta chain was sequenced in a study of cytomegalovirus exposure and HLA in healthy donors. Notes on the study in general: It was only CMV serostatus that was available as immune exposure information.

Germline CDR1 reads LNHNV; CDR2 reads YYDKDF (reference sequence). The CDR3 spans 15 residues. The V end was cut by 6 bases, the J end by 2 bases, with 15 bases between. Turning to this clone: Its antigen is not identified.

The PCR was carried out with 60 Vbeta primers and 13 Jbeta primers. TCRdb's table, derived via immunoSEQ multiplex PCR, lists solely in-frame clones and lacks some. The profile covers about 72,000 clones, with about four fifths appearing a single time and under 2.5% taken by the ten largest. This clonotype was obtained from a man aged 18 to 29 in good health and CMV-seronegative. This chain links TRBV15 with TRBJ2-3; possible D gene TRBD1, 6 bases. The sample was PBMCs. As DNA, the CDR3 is TGTGCCACCAGTACAGATGGGGGCCTCACAGATACGCAGTATTTT. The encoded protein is CATSTDGGLTDTQYF.